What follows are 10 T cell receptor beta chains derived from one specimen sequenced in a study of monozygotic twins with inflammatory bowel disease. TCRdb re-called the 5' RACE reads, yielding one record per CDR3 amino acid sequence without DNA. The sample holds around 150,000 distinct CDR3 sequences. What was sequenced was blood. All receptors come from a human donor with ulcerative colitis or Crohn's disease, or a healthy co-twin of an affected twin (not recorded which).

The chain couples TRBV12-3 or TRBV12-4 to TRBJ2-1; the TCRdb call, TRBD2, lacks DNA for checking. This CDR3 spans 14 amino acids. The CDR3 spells CASSLRAGRFEQFF.

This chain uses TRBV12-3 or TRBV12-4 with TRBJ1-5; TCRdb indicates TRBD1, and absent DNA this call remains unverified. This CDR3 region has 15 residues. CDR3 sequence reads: CASTYGTGENQPQHF.

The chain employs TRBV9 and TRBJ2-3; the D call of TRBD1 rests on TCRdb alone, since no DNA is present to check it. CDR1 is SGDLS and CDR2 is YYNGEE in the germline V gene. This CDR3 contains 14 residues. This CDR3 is CASSVEGATDTQYF.

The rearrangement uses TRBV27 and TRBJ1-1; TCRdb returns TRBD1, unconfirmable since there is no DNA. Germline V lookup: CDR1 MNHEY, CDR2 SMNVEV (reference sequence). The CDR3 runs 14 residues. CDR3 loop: CASSVDRVLTEAFF.

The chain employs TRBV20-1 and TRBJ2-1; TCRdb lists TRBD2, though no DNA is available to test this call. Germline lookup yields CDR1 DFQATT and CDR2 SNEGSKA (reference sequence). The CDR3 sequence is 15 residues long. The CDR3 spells CSARDWTSGMNEQFF.

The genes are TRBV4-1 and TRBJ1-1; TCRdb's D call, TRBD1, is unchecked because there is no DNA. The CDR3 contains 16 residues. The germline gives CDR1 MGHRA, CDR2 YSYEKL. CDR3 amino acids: CASSPAWGPEVTEAFF.

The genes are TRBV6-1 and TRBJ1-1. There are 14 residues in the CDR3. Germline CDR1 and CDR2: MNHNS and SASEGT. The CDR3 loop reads CASALPDRDTEAFF.

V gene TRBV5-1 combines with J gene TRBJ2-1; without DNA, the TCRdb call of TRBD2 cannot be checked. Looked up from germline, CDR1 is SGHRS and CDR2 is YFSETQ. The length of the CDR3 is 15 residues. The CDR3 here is CASSPSGTSGNEQFF.

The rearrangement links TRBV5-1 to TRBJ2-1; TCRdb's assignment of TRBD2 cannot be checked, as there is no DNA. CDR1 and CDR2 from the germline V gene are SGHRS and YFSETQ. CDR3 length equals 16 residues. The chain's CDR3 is CASSNGREGDVYEQFF. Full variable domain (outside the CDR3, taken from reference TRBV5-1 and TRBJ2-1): KAGVTQTPRYLIKTRGQQVTLSCSPISGHRSVSWYQQTPGQGLQFLFEYFSETQRNKGNFPGRFSGRQFSNSRSEMNVSTLELGDSALYLCASSNGREGDVYEQFFGPGTRLTVL.

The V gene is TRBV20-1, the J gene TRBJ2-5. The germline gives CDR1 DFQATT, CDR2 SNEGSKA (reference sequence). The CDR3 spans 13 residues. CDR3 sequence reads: CSARDPGSGTQYF.